This TCR beta chain was captured by sequencing in a study of blood T cell repertoires in COVID-19 (TCRdb year 2020). Turning to the overall study: Samples covering the acute and convalescent phases of COVID-19 were provided by collaborators in the United States, Italy and Spain. The prospective study material was composed of cDNA or gDNA derived from T cells, B-cell-depleted T cells, or PBMCs. The dataset comprised deeply sampled blood TCRbeta repertoires from subjects exposed to, actively infected with, or recovered from COVID-19. A freely available public database, intended as a resource for researchers studying the immune response to SARS-CoV-2, is where the repertoires were released. The samples were drawn from two sources: the first 160 participants of the ongoing ImmuneRACE study, and about 1,300 subjects contributed by 6 global collaborators. Nearly every sample came with metadata listing a de-identified subject ID, COVID-19 status, age in years and sex. HLA class I and class II types, where available, came from metadata supplied by the sample provider rather than from assay-based typing. Here is what the overall study found, with its caveats: The quantity of clinical and demographic metadata differed by source and by participant and was supplied without curation.

A single count supports this clone. Its cognate antigen has yet to be identified. Nothing much larger sits one base from this clone, and base qualities are not available. TCRbeta CDR3 regions were amplified from genomic DNA by means of the immunoSEQ Assay, a bias-controlled multiplex PCR. The authors' pipeline ran thus. Nucleated cell counts per sample were estimated from amplification of reference gene primers within the assay. To quantify the absolute abundance of each unique TCRbeta CDR3 rearrangement, sequence reads were collapsed and filtered. For each sample, productive Simpson clonality was calculated as the square root of Simpson's diversity index across productive rearrangements. TCRdb mirrors the immuneACCESS table, restricted to in-frame sequences. Some clones are absent from its copies; in checked studies, under half trace to an unresolved V gene, and the reason for the others is unknown. V, J and clone size reflect that table, while D and trimming were determined from the DNA. The table for this sample lists hundreds of thousands of clones; 70% to 90% of them were counted only once. The leading ten clones occupy about 2% of the sample.

Compared with germline, V lacks 2 bases and J lacks 6 bases; bases without a gene match: 4. The germline V gene supplies CDR1 SGHAT and CDR2 FQNNGV. The CDR3, cysteine through phenylalanine, is 14 amino acids long. Left in the record is the CDR3 DNA by itself, 42 bases read in frame from the first base. Participants in the prospective study were aged roughly 18 to 90 years, lived in about two dozen United States geographic areas, and enrolled through a virtual design. In the prospective study, cohorts were assigned on the basis of participant-reported clinical history obtained from a screening survey and a study questionnaire. Each participant in the prospective study had whole blood, serum and a nasopharyngeal or oropharyngeal swab collected by mobile phlebotomists. Prospective study participants could optionally give additional blood draws and questionnaires over a roughly two-month period. Before DNA extraction, prospective study blood samples were shipped either frozen or at room temperature.

The chain is made from TRBV11-2 and TRBJ1-5; TRBD1 aligns with 7 central bases. The source of this sequence is a woman between 18 and 30 years old with acute COVID-19. Sequencing used PBMCs or T cells enriched from blood (not recorded which). The CDR3 sequence is CASSLTGVSQPQHF. The nucleotide sequence is given as TGTGCCAGCAGCTTAACAGGGGTAAGTCAGCCCCAGCATTTT.